In its sample, the clone carrying this TCR beta chain was seen many times. This entry is derived from a study of T cells after yellow fever vaccination. Study in general: Flow sorting relied on CD3, CD45RA, CCR7 and CD95 to obtain EM, EMRA, CM and Tscm memory subsets. In the case of low-cell-number fractions, SMART-Seq v4 Ultra Low Input was used for preparation.

This CDR3 is 13 amino acids long. V was clipped by 10 bases and J by 3 bases, with 14 bases between them. Germline CDR1 reads SGHAT; CDR2 reads FQNNGV. General observations from the study: Boosting was followed by the reappearance of most primary-vaccination clones (just under 98% CD4, about 88% CD8). A weaker but faster secondary response was observed, peaking on day 5 versus 15.

Via MiXCR, TCRdb re-called the 5' RACE reads, giving one row per CDR3 protein. The sample has roughly 9,800 distinct CDR3 sequences; around 4.7% are singletons. The receptor was isolated from a man aged 18 to 30 who received the YFV17D yellow fever vaccine. The gene calls are TRBV11-2 and TRBJ2-3; D is unclear. Sequences were derived from PBMCs, either bulk or a sorted T-cell subset (CD4+, CD8+, memory, or dextramer-sorted; not recorded which), sampled roughly 15 days after the first yellow fever vaccination. DNA for the CDR3: TGTGCCACCAGACCTGGGGTGACAGATACGCAGTATTTT. Protein sequence: CATRPGVTDTQYF.